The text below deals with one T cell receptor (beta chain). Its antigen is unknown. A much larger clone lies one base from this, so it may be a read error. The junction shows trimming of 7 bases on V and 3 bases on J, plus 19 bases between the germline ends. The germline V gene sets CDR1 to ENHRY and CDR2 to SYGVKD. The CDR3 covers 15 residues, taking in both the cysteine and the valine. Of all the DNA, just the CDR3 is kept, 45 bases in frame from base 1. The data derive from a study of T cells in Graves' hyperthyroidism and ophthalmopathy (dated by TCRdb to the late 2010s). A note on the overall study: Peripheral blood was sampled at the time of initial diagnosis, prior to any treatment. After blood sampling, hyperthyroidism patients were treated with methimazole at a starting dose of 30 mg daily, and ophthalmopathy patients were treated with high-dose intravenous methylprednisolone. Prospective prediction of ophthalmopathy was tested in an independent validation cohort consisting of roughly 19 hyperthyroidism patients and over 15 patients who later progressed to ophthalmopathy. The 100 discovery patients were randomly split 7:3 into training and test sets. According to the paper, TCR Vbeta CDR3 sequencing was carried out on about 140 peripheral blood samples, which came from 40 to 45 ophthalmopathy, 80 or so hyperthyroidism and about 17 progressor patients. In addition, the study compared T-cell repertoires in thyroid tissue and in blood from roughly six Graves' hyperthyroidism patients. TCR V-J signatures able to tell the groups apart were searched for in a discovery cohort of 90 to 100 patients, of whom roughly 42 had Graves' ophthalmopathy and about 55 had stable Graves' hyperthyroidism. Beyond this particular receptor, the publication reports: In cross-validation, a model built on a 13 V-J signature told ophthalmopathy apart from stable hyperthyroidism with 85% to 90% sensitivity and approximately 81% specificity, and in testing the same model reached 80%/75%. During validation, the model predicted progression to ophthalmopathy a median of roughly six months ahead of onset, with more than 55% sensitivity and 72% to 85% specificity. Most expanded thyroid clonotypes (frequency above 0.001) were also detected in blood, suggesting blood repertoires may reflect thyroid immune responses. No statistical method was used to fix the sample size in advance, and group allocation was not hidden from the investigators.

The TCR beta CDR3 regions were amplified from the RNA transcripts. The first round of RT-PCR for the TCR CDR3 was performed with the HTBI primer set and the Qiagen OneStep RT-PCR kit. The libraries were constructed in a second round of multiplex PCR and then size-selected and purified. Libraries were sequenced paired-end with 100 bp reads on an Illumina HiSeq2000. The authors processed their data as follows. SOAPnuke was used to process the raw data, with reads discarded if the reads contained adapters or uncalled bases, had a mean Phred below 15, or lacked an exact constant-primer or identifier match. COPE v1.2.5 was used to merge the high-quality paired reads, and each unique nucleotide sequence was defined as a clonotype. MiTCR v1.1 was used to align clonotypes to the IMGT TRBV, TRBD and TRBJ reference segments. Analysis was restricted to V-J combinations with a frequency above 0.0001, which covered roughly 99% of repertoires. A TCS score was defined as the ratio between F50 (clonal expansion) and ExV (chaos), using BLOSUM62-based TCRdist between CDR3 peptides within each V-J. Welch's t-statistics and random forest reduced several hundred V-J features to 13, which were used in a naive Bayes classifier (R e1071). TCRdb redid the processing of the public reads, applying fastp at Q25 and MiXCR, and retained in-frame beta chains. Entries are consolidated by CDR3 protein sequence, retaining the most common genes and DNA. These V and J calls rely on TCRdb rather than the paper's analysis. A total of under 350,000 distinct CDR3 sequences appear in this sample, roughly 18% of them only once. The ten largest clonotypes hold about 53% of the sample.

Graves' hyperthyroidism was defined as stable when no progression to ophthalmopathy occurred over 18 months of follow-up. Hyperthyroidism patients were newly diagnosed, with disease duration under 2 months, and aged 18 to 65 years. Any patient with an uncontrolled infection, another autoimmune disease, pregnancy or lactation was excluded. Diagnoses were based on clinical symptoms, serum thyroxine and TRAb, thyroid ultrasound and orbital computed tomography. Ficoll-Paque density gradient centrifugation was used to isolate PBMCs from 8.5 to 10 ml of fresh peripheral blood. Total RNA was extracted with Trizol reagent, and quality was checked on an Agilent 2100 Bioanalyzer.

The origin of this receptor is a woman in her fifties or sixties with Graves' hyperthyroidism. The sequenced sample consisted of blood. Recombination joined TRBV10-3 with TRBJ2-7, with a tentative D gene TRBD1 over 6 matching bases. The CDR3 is CAITLGSGDIYEQYV. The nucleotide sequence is TGTGCCATCACTCTAGGGTCAGGGGACATCTACGAGCAGTACGTC.